This TCR beta chain was captured by sequencing in a study of cytomegalovirus exposure and HLA in healthy donors. Broader study findings: Presence/absence analyses took donor sequencing depth as roughly uniform. Most CMV-associated TCR beta chains appeared HLA-restricted in a later analysis.

With 60 Vbeta and 13 Jbeta primers, the PCR was carried out. TCRdb's table, derived via immunoSEQ multiplex PCR, lists solely in-frame clones and lacks some. The sample carries 150,000 to 160,000 clones, around 84% recorded once. Donors in the study were healthy people who gave bone marrow. With respect to this clone: The antigen remains undetermined.

Sequenced material: PBMCs. The TCR originated in a woman under 30 in good health and CMV-seronegative.

In nucleotides, the CDR3 is TGTGCCAGCTCACCACGGGCAGGGGATAGCGAAAAACTGTTTTTT. Translation gives CASSPRAGDSEKLFF. The chain couples TRBV18 to TRBJ1-4; D is perhaps TRBD1 (6 bases). The CDR3 is 15 residues long. Deletions cut 1 base from V and 8 bases from J, with 14 bases between. Germline V lookup: CDR1 KGHSH, CDR2 LQKENI.